This T cell receptor beta chain was documented in a study of radiotherapy plus CTLA-4 blockade in lung cancer. Study overall: Disease control was seen in roughly 30% of patients, objective responses in roughly 17%. General study results and limits: There was expansion of tumor-derived TCR clones in blood after radiotherapy plus ipilimumab. With interferon-beta, early dynamics of blood T cell clones were reported to best predict response.

Method: immunoSEQ multiplex PCR; TCRdb's copy keeps in-frame clones and lacks some. The sample shows approximately 80,000 clones, around 79% of them seen only once. This CDR3 comprises 15 residues. Germline V gene lookup returns CDR1 MDHEN and CDR2 SYDVKM. V shed 5 bases and J shed 2 bases, with 13 bases lying between them. In chemo-refractory metastatic non-small-cell lung cancer, patients got ipilimumab CTLA-4 blockade together with focal radiation. This clone was observed a handful of times. Antigen specificity is unknown. V gene TRBV28 combines with J gene TRBJ2-1; D ambiguous. The specimen comprised peripheral blood, sampled from a patient treated with radiotherapy plus ipilimumab. This TCR was recovered from a human donor with non-small cell lung cancer whose response to radiotherapy plus ipilimumab could not be evaluated. Some clones in this sample may be carry-over from other donors' samples. The CDR3 protein is CASSPPRVAYNEQFF. CDR3 DNA: TGTGCCAGCAGTCCTCCTCGCGTAGCCTACAATGAGCAGTTCTTC.